The 25 T cell receptor beta chains given below trace back to one sample, sequenced in a study of OX40 agonist ivuxolimab in advanced cancers. This table comes from immunoSEQ multiplex PCR, and its TCRdb copy is limited to in-frame clones, with some not included. This sample has approximately 62,000 clones, with roughly 90% found just once. The sample consisted of CD4+ or CD8+ T cells sorted from blood, taken in a trial of the OX40 agonist ivuxolimab. All receptors derive from an adult with an advanced solid tumor such as melanoma, head and neck, liver or kidney cancer.

CDR3 region: CASRTGGINTEAFF. The CDR3 DNA sequence: TGTGCCAGCCGGACAGGGGGCATCAACACTGAAGCTTTCTTT. The chain combines TRBV6-1 with TRBJ1-1; 11 nucleotides match TRBD1. V gave up 8 bases and J gave up 2 bases; unmatched junction bases: 4. The CDR3 has 14 amino acids. CDR1 is MNHNS, CDR2 SASEGT, per germline.

V usage is TRBV28 and J usage is TRBJ2-1, with D possibly being TRBD2 (6 bases). The CDR3 has 15 amino acids. Germline CDR1 is MDHEN and CDR2 is SYDVKM. Between the trimmed V and J ends, which lost 7 bases and 4 bases, there was a span of 17 bases. CDR3 residues: CASISGTPPYNEQFF. CDR3 coding DNA: TGTGCCAGCATTAGCGGAACTCCCCCGTACAATGAGCAGTTCTTC. Based on the CDR3 plus reference TRBV28 and TRBJ2-1, the full variable domain is DVKVTQSSRYLVKRTGEKVFLECVQDMDHENMFWYRQDPGLGLRLIYFSYDVKMKEKGDIPEGYSVSREKKERFSLILESASTNQTSMYLCASISGTPPYNEQFFGPGTRLTVL.

V is TRBV7-9 and J is TRBJ1-2, with a possible D match to TRBD1 (6 bases). Per germline, CDR1 SEHNR and CDR2 FQNEAQ (reference sequence). V was pared by 6 bases and J by 0 bases, with 14 bases between. This CDR3 spans 15 amino acids. CDR3 in DNA: TGTGCCAGCAGGGACAGCGCCCTTTCTAACTATGGCTACACCTTC. Translation gives CASRDSALSNYGYTF.

The V call is TRBV10-1, the J call TRBJ2-3; 7 bases are shared with TRBD1. V gave up 4 bases and J gave up 6 bases; unmatched junction bases: 7. Germline V CDR1 and CDR2: WNHNN, SYGVQD (reference sequence). The CDR3 contains 14 residues. The CDR3 sequence: CASSANPGQDTQYF. As DNA, the CDR3 is TGCGCCAGCAGTGCAAACCCGGGACAGGATACGCAGTATTTT.

V and J are TRBV19 and TRBJ2-2; 10 bases map to TRBD2. The CDR3 sequence is 16 residues long. Germline CDR1 is LNHDA and CDR2 is SQIVND (reference sequence). V gave up 5 bases and J gave up 3 bases; unmatched junction bases: 6. CDR3 coding DNA: TGTGCCAGTAGTCCGGGGCTAGCGGGAGACACCGGGGAGCTGTTTTTT. This encodes CASSPGLAGDTGELFF.

This clone was recorded only once. V and J are TRBV9 and TRBJ2-1, with D perhaps TRBD1 or TRBD2 (5 bases each). CDR1 is SGDLS and CDR2 is YYNGEE in the germline V gene. The CDR3 is 15 residues long. V lost 3 bases to trimming and J lost 5 bases, with 15 bases between them. The CDR3 nucleotides are TGTGCCAGCAGCGCGGACGGGACCCAAAACAATGAGCAGTTCTTC. Protein product: CASSADGTQNNEQFF.

The V gene is TRBV30, the J gene TRBJ1-2; maybe TRBD1 (6 bases). The CDR3 loop spans 14 amino acids. CDR1 GTSNPN and CDR2 SVGIG come from the germline V gene (reference sequence). Deletions cut 3 bases from V and 4 bases from J, with 15 bases between. CDR3 nucleotide sequence: TGTGCCTGGAGGGGGGGCGTTAGCCTCTATGGCTACACCTTC. Translation: CAWRGGVSLYGYTF.

The rearrangement uses TRBV11-3 and TRBJ2-1; possible D gene TRBD2, 5 bases. Trimming removed 5 bases from V and 9 bases from J, with 11 bases in between. The CDR3 sequence is 12 residues long. The germline gives CDR1 SGHNT, CDR2 YENEEA. CDR3 region: CASSGWAGEQFF. CDR3 sequence (DNA): TGTGCCAGCAGCGGCTGGGCGGGTGAGCAGTTCTTC.

The V and J genes are TRBV11-2 and TRBJ2-4; D might be TRBD1 or TRBD2, each matching 5 bases. Germline CDR1 is SGHAT and CDR2 is FQNNGV. The CDR3 length is 13 residues. Trimming removed 4 bases at V and 7 bases at J, with 11 bases between. The CDR3 protein is CASSSGTSNIQYF. The CDR3 DNA follows: TGTGCCAGCAGCTCCGGGACCTCTAACATTCAGTACTTC.

This chain uses TRBV6-5 with TRBJ2-7; D may be TRBD1 (5 bases). CDR1 is MNHEY, CDR2 SVGAGI, per germline. The CDR3 runs to 14 residues. V gave up 2 bases and J gave up 6 bases, with 14 bases separating them. The CDR3 DNA sequence: TGTGCCAGCAGTTACACTCAGGGCCGGCCCGAGCAGTACTTC. It codes for CASSYTQGRPEQYF.

The V call is TRBV11-2, the J call TRBJ2-2; 9 nucleotides align to TRBD1. This CDR3 has 13 residues. The ends lost 10 bases at V and 4 bases at J; junction bases unmatched: 4. CDR1 and CDR2 (germline): SGHAT, FQNNGV. CDR3 protein: CATMTGGTGELFF. The CDR3 nucleotides are TGTGCCACCATGACAGGGGGCACCGGGGAGCTGTTTTTT.

The J gene is TRBJ2-7, the V gene TRBV5-6; D possibly corresponds to TRBD1 (6 bases). With 6 bases removed from V and 1 base from J, the gap between germline ends came to 14 bases. CDR3 size: 14 residues. CDR1 is SGHDT and CDR2 is YYEEEE in the germline V gene. CDR3 region: CASTHGDTSYEQYF. CDR3 DNA: TGTGCCAGCACCCATGGGGACACTTCCTACGAGCAGTACTTC.

The V gene is TRBV28, the J gene TRBJ2-6, with unresolved D. Germline CDR1 is MDHEN and CDR2 is SYDVKM. Trimming cost V 3 bases and J 0 bases, with 9 bases left between them. The CDR3 sequence is 16 residues long. The CDR3 DNA is TGTGCCAGCAGTTTTTCCGGTAACTCTGGGGCCAACGTCCTGACTTTC. This encodes CASSFSGNSGANVLTF. Variable domain in full (rest from reference TRBV28 and TRBJ2-6): DVKVTQSSRYLVKRTGEKVFLECVQDMDHENMFWYRQDPGLGLRLIYFSYDVKMKEKGDIPEGYSVSREKKERFSLILESASTNQTSMYLCASSFSGNSGANVLTFGAGSRLTVL.

V usage is TRBV5-1 and J usage is TRBJ2-3, with unresolved D. The CDR3 is made up of 12 amino acids. In germline, CDR1 is SGHRS, CDR2 YFSETQ. V lost 4 bases and J lost 6, with 9 bases in between. CDR3 DNA: TGCGCCAGCAGCCACCTCGGGGATACGCAGTATTTT. Protein product: CASSHLGDTQYF. Based on the CDR3 plus reference TRBV5-1 and TRBJ2-3, the full variable domain is KAGVTQTPRYLIKTRGQQVTLSCSPISGHRSVSWYQQTPGQGLQFLFEYFSETQRNKGNFPGRFSGRQFSNSRSEMNVSTLELGDSALYLCASSHLGDTQYFGPGTRLTVL.

The chain employs TRBV19 and TRBJ1-3, with D possibly matching TRBD1 (6 bases). Germline V gene sequence: CDR1 LNHDA, CDR2 SQIVND (reference sequence). Between the trimmed V and J ends, which lost 5 bases and 8 bases, there was a span of 19 bases. The CDR3 length is 15 residues. As DNA, the CDR3 is TGTGCCAGTAGTCCTACTGGACGGGGGCGAGACACCATATATTTT. The encoded protein is CASSPTGRGRDTIYF. Full variable domain (missing parts from reference TRBV19 and TRBJ1-3): DGGITQSPKYLFRKEGQNVTLSCEQNLNHDAMYWYRQDPGQGLRLIYYSQIVNDFQKGDIAEGYSVSREKKESFPLTVTSAQKNPTAFYLCASSPTGRGRDTIYFGEGSWLTVV.

The chain joins TRBV28 to TRBJ1-3; D not resolved. There are 14 residues in the CDR3. Germline values: CDR1 MDHEN, CDR2 SYDVKM. Between the trimmed V and J ends, which lost 7 bases and 0 bases, there was a span of 10 bases. CDR3: CASIGPNSGNTIYF. The CDR3 nucleotides are TGTGCCAGCATTGGACCGAACTCTGGAAACACCATATATTTT.

CDR3 sequence: CASSQIPTANYGYTF. CDR3 DNA sequence: TGTGCCAGCAGCCAGATTCCGACAGCTAACTATGGCTACACCTTC. The V and J genes are TRBV11-2 and TRBJ1-2, with D possibly TRBD1 on 5 matching bases. Trimming removed 5 bases from V and 0 bases from J, with 13 bases in between. The length of the CDR3 is 15 residues. Germline CDR1 reads SGHAT; CDR2 reads FQNNGV.

In its sample, this clone was seen a few times. The chain combines TRBV28 with TRBJ1-2; D unresolved. Germline loops: CDR1 MDHEN, CDR2 SYDVKM. The V and J ends lost 10 bases and 4 bases respectively, with 16 bases between them. The CDR3 has 13 amino acids. The CDR3 region has the DNA TGTGCCATCGGTTCGTCCCCCTTCTATGGCTACACCTTC. Protein product: CAIGSSPFYGYTF.

CDR3: CAWSVAPLGGYTF. CDR3 DNA sequence: TGTGCCTGGAGTGTAGCCCCGTTGGGGGGCTACACCTTC. This chain connects TRBV30 to TRBJ1-2; D call uncertain. The CDR3 length is 13 residues. Germline CDR1 and CDR2: GTSNPN and SVGIG (reference sequence). V dropped 0 bases and J dropped 8 bases, with 13 bases sitting between them.

The chain has TRBV30 and TRBJ2-7; D unresolved. The CDR3 totals 12 residues. The V and J ends lost 3 bases and 5 bases respectively, with 11 bases between them. Per the germline V gene, CDR1 is GTSNPN and CDR2 is SVGIG (reference sequence). Written as DNA, the CDR3 is TGTGCCTGGAGGCTTTCATGGGACGAGCAGTACTTC. Residues: CAWRLSWDEQYF.

The gene calls are TRBV7-3 and TRBJ2-5; D gene ambiguous. The J call may be incorrect, as the DNA end agrees better with TRBJ2-7. CDR1 SGHTA and CDR2 FQGTGA come from the germline V gene. The CDR3 is made up of 11 amino acids. CDR3 in amino acids: CASSLRDEQYF. For the CDR3, the DNA is TGTGCCAGCAGCTTAAGGGACGAGCAGTACTTC.

This chain connects TRBV25-1 to TRBJ1-1; 10 bases are shared with TRBD1. Germline CDR1 is MGHDK and CDR2 is SYGVNS. With V trimmed by 5 bases and J by 1 base, 10 bases remained unmatched. The CDR3 runs to 17 residues. CDR3 nucleotide sequence: TGTGCCAGCAGTTCCGGGACAGGGGCCTACAGGAACACTGAAGCTTTCTTT. Its translation: CASSSGTGAYRNTEAFF.

V and J are TRBV4-2 and TRBJ1-2, with D possibly matching TRBD1 (6 bases). The CDR3 has 17 amino acids. The germline V and J ends were trimmed by 0 bases and 4 bases, with 18 bases remaining between them. The germline V gene has CDR1 LGHNA and CDR2 YNFKEQ. CDR3 DNA sequence: TGTGCCAGCAGCCAAGATTTTTTCCGACAGGATTCCTATGGCTACACCTTC. It is translated as CASSQDFFRQDSYGYTF.

This rearrangement joins TRBV7-2 to TRBJ2-1; D not certain. CDR3 length: 16 amino acids. V lost 0 bases to trimming and J lost 0 bases, with 9 bases between them. Germline lookup yields CDR1 SGHTA and CDR2 FQGNSA. In nucleotides, the CDR3 is TGTGCCAGCAGCTTAGCGTTTCTATCCTCCTACAATGAGCAGTTCTTC. Amino acid sequence: CASSLAFLSSYNEQFF.

This rearrangement joins TRBV7-9 to TRBJ1-1; D ambiguous. The CDR3 spans 12 residues. Between the trimmed V and J ends, which lost 1 base and 10 bases, there was a span of 10 bases. CDR1 and CDR2 from the germline V gene are SEHNR and FQNEAQ (reference sequence). Here the CDR3 DNA reads TGTGCCAGCAGCTTAGACGTCGGAGGAGCTTTCTTT. Amino acid sequence: CASSLDVGGAFF.